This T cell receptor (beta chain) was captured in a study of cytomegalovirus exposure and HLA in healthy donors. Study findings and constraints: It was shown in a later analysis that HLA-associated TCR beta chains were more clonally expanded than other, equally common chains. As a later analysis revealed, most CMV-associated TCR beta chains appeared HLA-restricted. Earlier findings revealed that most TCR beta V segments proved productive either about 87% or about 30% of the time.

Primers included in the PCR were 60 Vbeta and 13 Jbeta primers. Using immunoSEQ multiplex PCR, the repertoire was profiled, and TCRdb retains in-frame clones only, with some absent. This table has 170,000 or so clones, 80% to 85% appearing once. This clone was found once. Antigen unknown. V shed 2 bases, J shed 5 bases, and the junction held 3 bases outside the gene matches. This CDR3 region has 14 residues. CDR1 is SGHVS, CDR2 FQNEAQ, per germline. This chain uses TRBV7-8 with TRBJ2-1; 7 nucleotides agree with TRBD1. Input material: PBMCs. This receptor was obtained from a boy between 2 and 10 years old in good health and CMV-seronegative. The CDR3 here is CASSLMTGNNEQFF. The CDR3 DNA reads TGTGCCAGCAGCTTAATGACAGGGAACAATGAGCAGTTCTTC.